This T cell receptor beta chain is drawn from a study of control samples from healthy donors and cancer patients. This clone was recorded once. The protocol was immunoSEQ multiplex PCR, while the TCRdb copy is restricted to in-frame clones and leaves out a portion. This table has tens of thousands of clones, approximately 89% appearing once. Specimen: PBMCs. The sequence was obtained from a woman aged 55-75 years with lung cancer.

Here the CDR3 reads CASSINRGREQFF. CDR3 DNA: TGCGCCAGCAGCATAAACAGGGGAAGGGAGCAGTTCTTC. V gene TRBV5-1 combines with J gene TRBJ2-1, with 7 bases fitting TRBD1. This CDR3 is built from 13 residues. The junction had 8 bases not matched to a gene; V was cut back by 4 bases and J by 10 bases. CDR1 and CDR2 from the germline V gene are SGHRS and YFSETQ.